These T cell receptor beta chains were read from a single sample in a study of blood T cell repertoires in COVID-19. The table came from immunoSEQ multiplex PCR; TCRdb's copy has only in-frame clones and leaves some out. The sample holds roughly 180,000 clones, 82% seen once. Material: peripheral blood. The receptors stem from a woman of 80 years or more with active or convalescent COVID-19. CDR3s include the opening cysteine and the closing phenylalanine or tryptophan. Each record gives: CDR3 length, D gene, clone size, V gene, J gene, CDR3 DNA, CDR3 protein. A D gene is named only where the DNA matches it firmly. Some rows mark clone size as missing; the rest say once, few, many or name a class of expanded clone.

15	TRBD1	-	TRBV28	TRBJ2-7	TGTGCCAGCAGCCTACCACAGGGGGGATCCTACGAGCAGTACTTC	CASSLPQGGSYEQYF
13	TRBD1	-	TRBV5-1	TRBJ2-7	TGCGCCAGCAGGGACAGGGCCTCCTACGAGCAGTACTTC	CASRDRASYEQYF
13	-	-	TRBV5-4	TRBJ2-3	TGTGCCAGCAACGCGGGACTTCAAGATACGCAGTATTTT	CASNAGLQDTQYF
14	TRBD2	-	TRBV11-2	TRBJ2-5	TGTGCCAGCAGCCCGGGACTAGATCGGGAGACCCAGTACTTC	CASSPGLDRETQYF
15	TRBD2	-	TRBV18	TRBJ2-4	TGTGCCAGCTCACCCTGGGTCGGGGGGAAAAACATTCAGTACTTC	CASSPWVGGKNIQYF
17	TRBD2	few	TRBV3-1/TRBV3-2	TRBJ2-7	TGTGCCAGCAGCCGAAATACACCTAGCGGGATGTCCTACGAGCAGTACTTC	CASSRNTPSGMSYEQYF
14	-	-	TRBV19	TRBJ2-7	TGTGCCAGTAGTCTCTTAACTCGAGACAGGGAGCAGTACTTC	CASSLLTRDREQYF
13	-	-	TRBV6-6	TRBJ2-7	TGTGCCAGCAGTTACGGAGGTACTGTCGAGCAGTACTTC	CASSYGGTVEQYF
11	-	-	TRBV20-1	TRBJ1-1	TGCAGTGCTTTACGGGGCACTGAAGCTTTCTTT	CSALRGTEAFF
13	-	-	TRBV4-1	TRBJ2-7	TGCGCCAGCAGCCTAACTGAGACCTACGAGCAGTACTTC	CASSLTETYEQYF
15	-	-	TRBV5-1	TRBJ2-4	TGCGCCAGCAGCTCTACAGGGTTAGACAAAAACATTCAGTACTTC	CASSSTGLDKNIQYF
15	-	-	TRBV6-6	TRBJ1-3	TGTGCCAGCAGTTACACGAGGAGCTCTGGAAACACCATATATTTT	CASSYTRSSGNTIYF
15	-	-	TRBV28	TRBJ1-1	TGTGCCAGCAGTCCCCCTGCGGGGATGAACACTGAAGCTTTCTTT	CASSPPAGMNTEAFF
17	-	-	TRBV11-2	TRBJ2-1	TGTGCCAGCAGCCCACCCACCGGGGTGAGCTCCTACAATGAGCAGTTCTTC	CASSPPTGVSSYNEQFF
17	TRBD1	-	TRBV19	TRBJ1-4	TGTGCCAGTAGTCTGACCCCGACAGGGGTTTGGGGGGAAAAACTGTTTTTT	CASSLTPTGVWGEKLFF
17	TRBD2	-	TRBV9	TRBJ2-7	TGTGCCAGCAGCGTCGGACTAGCGGGAGGGCAGGGCTACGAGCAGTACTTC	CASSVGLAGGQGYEQYF
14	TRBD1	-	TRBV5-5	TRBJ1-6	TGTGCCAGCAGCTTGCAGGGGGCGGATTCACCCCTCCACTTT	CASSLQGADSPLHF
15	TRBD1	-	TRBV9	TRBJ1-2	TGTGCCAGCAGCGCCACTAGACAGGGGGCGTTTGGCTACACCTTC	CASSATRQGAFGYTF
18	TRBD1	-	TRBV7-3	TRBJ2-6	TGTGCCAGCAGCGGACGGGACAGGGGTTTTACAGGGGCCAACGTCCTGACTTTC	CASSGRDRGFTGANVLTF
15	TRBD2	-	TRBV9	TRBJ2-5	TGTGCCAGCAGCACCCCCGGGACTAGCGGAGAGACCCAGTACTTC	CASSTPGTSGETQYF
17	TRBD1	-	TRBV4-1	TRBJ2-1	TGCGCCAGCAGCCAAGGAAGGGGGCATTCACTCATCAATGAGCAGTTCTTC	CASSQGRGHSLINEQFF